Below are 15 T cell receptor beta chains sequenced from a single sample in a study of T cells in Graves' hyperthyroidism and ophthalmopathy. Amplified TCR beta CDR3 regions derived from RNA transcripts. TCR CDR3 regions were first amplified by RT-PCR with HTBI primers. Via MiXCR, TCRdb re-called the multiplex PCR reads, giving one row per CDR3 protein. The sample carries around 500,000 distinct CDR3 sequences, 14% recorded once. The sequenced sample was blood. All receptors come from a young woman with Graves' hyperthyroidism.

The chain recombines TRBV12-3 or TRBV12-4 with TRBJ2-7; unclear D gene. This CDR3 is built from 13 residues. Trimming took off 3 bases at V and 4 bases at J, with 10 bases between the two ends. CDR3 coding DNA: TGTGCCAGCAGTTTTCCGGGCCCTTACGAGCAGTACTTC. It yields the protein CASSFPGPYEQYF.

V and J are TRBV7-2 and TRBJ2-1; no definite D call. This CDR3 region has 13 residues. V was clipped by 5 bases and J by 6 bases, with 11 bases between them. The germline gives CDR1 SGHTA, CDR2 FQGNSA. The CDR3 loop is CASSQTHFNEQFF. The CDR3 DNA reads as TGTGCCAGCAGCCAGACCCACTTCAATGAGCAGTTCTTC.

This clonotype was picked up many times. The rearrangement links TRBV30 to TRBJ1-2; 8 nucleotides match TRBD1. This CDR3 contains 16 residues. V trimming: 7 bases; J trimming: 9 bases; junction bases outside the gene matches: 22. Germline V lookup: CDR1 GTSNPN, CDR2 SVGIG (reference sequence). CDR3 DNA: TGTGCCTCGATCGTCACACCGGACAGGGATTATGGGAGCTACACCTTC. Translating gives CASIVTPDRDYGSYTF.

Worth noting for this clonotype: Possible read error: a much larger clone is one base away. This chain connects TRBV2 to TRBJ2-1; possibly TRBD2 for D (6 bases). This CDR3 is built from 16 residues. Per the germline V gene, CDR1 is SNHLY and CDR2 is FYNNEI. The CDR3 DNA sequence: TGTGCCAGCAGTGTTTTTAGCGGAAGCTCCTACAATGGGCAGTTCTTC. Residues: CASSVFSGSSYNGQFF.

This clonotype was seen many times. CDR3 region: CASSSRIQGIYGYTF. The CDR3 nucleotides are TGTGCCAGCAGCTCAAGGATACAGGGGATTTATGGCTACACCTTC. The chain recombines TRBV7-9 with TRBJ1-2, with 7 bases identical to TRBD1. Germline V CDR1 and CDR2: SEHNR, FQNEAQ (reference sequence). The V gene end was trimmed by 4 bases and the J gene end by 5 bases; junction bases not matched to a gene: 10. The CDR3 covers 15 residues.

This clonotype was seen at least ten times. The J gene is TRBJ2-5, the V gene TRBV19; D remains unclear. The CDR3 loop spans 14 amino acids. The V gene lost 5 bases and the J gene lost 0 bases, with 10 bases spanning the gap. Per the germline V gene, CDR1 is LNHDA and CDR2 is SQIVND (reference sequence). The CDR3 nucleotides read TGTGCCAGTAGTTTCAGACTGAACCAAGAGACCCAGTACTTC. Its protein is CASSFRLNQETQYF.

This clonotype occurred a few times. The V gene is TRBV4-1, the J gene TRBJ2-7; a weak D match, TRBD2 (5 bases). Trimming removed 1 base at V and 2 bases at J, with 9 bases between. The CDR3 spans 14 residues. Per the germline V gene, CDR1 is MGHRA and CDR2 is YSYEKL. The CDR3 protein is CASSQVYGAYEQYV. In nucleotides, the CDR3 is TGCGCCAGCAGCCAAGTCTACGGGGCCTACGAGCAGTACGTC.

This clonotype has at least ten counts. V usage is TRBV11-2 and J usage is TRBJ2-1; 9 nucleotides agree with TRBD2. This CDR3 has 17 residues. V shed 5 bases, J shed 1 base, and the junction held 9 bases outside the gene matches. Germline V gene data show CDR1 as SGHAT and CDR2 as FQNNGV. The CDR3 loop is CASSQIRGRASYNEQFF. CDR3 coding DNA: TGTGCCAGCAGCCAGATTCGCGGGAGGGCGTCCTACAATGAGCAGTTCTTC. Full variable domain (outside the CDR3, taken from reference TRBV11-2 and TRBJ2-1): EAGVAQSPRYKIIEKRQSVAFWCNPISGHATLYWYQQILGQGPKLLIQFQNNGVVDDSQLPKDRFSAERLKGVDSTLKIQPAKLEDSAVYLCASSQIRGRASYNEQFFGPGTRLTVL.

This clonotype occurred many times. V is TRBV2 and J is TRBJ2-1; 9 bases are shared with TRBD2. The trim removed 11 bases at V and 6 bases at J, leaving 8 bases unmatched. This CDR3 contains 13 residues. The germline gives CDR1 SNHLY, CDR2 FYNNEI. The CDR3 region has the DNA TGTGCCGGTTTAGCGGGAGAGGCCAATGAGCAGTTCTTC. It is translated as CAGLAGEANEQFF.

This clonotype was found many times. The J gene is TRBJ2-7, the V gene TRBV19, with D tentatively TRBD1 (6 bases). Germline assignment: CDR1 LNHDA and CDR2 SQIVND (reference sequence). The CDR3 is made up of 13 amino acids. V lost 3 bases to trimming and J lost 5 bases, with 11 bases between them. The chain's CDR3 is CASSISNRDEQYV. CDR3 DNA sequence: TGTGCCAGTAGTATCAGTAACAGGGACGAGCAGTACGTC.

This clonotype was detected once. J is TRBJ2-4 and V is TRBV28; TRBD1 might be the D (6 bases). The V and J ends lost 5 bases and 0 bases respectively, with 14 bases between them. From germline, CDR1 is MDHEN and CDR2 SYDVKM. The length of the CDR3 is 16 residues. The DNA for the CDR3 is TGTGCCAGCAGTCAACAGGGATGGATAGCCAAAAACATTCAGTACTTC. Translated, it gives CASSQQGWIAKNIQYF. The complete variable domain, with remaining parts taken from reference TRBV28 and TRBJ2-4, reads DVKVTQSSRYLVKRTGEKVFLECVQDMDHENMFWYRQDPGLGLRLIYFSYDVKMKEKGDIPEGYSVSREKKERFSLILESASTNQTSMYLCASSQQGWIAKNIQYFGAGTRLSVL.

Ten or more counts support this clonotype. J is TRBJ1-1 and V is TRBV12-3 or TRBV12-4, with 7 bases aligning to TRBD1. This CDR3 is 18 amino acids long. V gave up 5 bases and J gave up 0 bases; unmatched junction bases: 15. The CDR3 loop is CASSPPWGETGLNTEAFF. In DNA, the CDR3 is TGTGCCAGCAGTCCACCTTGGGGGGAGACAGGGCTGAACACTGAAGCTTTCTTT.

The rearrangement joins TRBV9 to TRBJ2-7, with D possibly being TRBD2 (6 bases). Germline-derived CDR1 and CDR2 are SGDLS and YYNGEE. The CDR3 spans 16 residues. V was pared by 0 bases and J by 6 bases, with 19 bases between. The CDR3 is CASSVVGDQDYGEQYV. CDR3 sequence (DNA): TGTGCCAGCAGCGTAGTCGGGGATCAGGACTATGGCGAGCAGTACGTC.

About this clonotype: The CDR3 does not end in the conserved phenylalanine or tryptophan, so this is likely a read error. For the CDR3, the DNA is TGTGCCGGCACCTTGGGAAACGAGCAGTACCTC. This translates into CAGTLGNEQYL. The rearrangement links TRBV3-1 to TRBJ2-7; D unclear. Germline values: CDR1 LGHDT, CDR2 YNNKEL (reference sequence). The CDR3 spans 11 residues. V was clipped by 11 bases and J by 5 bases, with 13 bases between them.

This clonotype was detected ten times or more. This chain uses TRBV10-3 with TRBJ1-1; D is undetermined. V dropped 3 bases and J dropped 6 bases, with 11 bases sitting between them. This CDR3 has 13 amino acids. The germline gives CDR1 ENHRY, CDR2 SYGVKD. In nucleotides, the CDR3 is TGTGCCATCAGTGAAGCAGAGAGAGCTGAAGCTTTCTTT. Translated, it gives CAISEAERAEAFF.